This record looks at one T cell receptor beta chain sequence and its context. The CDR3 totals 14 residues. Losses at the gene ends were 6 bases for V and 10 bases for J; bases not matched to a gene: 12. Germline V gene sequence: CDR1 ENHRY, CDR2 SYGVKD. Use of 60 Vbeta and 13 Jbeta primers characterized the PCR. The method was immunoSEQ multiplex PCR; TCRdb's version includes in-frame clones alone and lacks a portion of them. The sample shows fewer than 100,000 clones, around four fifths of them seen only once. The sample is drawn from a study of cytomegalovirus exposure and HLA in healthy donors. Sequenced material: PBMCs. J is TRBJ1-1 and V is TRBV10-3, with 9 bases identical to TRBD1. This TCR derives from a middle-aged man in good health and CMV-seronegative. The CDR3 reads CAIRPPGQGNGAFF. The CDR3, as DNA: TGTGCCATCAGGCCACCGGGACAGGGTAATGGAGCTTTCTTT.